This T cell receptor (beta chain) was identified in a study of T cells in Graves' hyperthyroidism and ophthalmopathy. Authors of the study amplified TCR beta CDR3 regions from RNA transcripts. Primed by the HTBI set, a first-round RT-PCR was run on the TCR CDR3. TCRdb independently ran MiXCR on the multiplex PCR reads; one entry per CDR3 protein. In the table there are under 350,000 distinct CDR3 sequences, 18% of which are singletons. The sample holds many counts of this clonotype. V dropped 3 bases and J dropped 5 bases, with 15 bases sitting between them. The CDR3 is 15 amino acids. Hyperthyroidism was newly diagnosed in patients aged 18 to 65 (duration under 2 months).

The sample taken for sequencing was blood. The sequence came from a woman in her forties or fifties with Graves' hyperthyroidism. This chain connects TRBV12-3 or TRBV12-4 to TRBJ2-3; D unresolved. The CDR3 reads CASSFDPRSVDTQYF. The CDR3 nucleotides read TGTGCCAGCAGTTTTGACCCCCGGTCCGTAGATACGCAGTATTTT.